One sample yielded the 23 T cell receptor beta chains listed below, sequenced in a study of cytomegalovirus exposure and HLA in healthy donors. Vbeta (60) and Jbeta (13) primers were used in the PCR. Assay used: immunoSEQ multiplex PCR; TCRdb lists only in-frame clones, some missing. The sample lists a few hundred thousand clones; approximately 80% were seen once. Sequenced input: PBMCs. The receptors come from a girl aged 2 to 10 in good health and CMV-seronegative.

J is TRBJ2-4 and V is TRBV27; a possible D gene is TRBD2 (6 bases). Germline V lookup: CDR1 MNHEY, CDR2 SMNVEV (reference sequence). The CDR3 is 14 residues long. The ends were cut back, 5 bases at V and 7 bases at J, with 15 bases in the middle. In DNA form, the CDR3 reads TGTGCCAGCAGTCAACCGGGGAGCGGGAACATTCAGTACTTC. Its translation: CASSQPGSGNIQYF.

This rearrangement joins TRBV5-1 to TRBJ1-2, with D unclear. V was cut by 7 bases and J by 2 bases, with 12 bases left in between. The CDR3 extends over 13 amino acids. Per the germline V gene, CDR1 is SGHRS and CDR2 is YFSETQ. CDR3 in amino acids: CASRDSENYGYTF. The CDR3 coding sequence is TGCGCCAGCCGAGACTCGGAGAACTATGGCTACACCTTC. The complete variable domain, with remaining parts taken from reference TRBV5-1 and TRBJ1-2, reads KAGVTQTPRYLIKTRGQQVTLSCSPISGHRSVSWYQQTPGQGLQFLFEYFSETQRNKGNFPGRFSGRQFSNSRSEMNVSTLELGDSALYLCASRDSENYGYTFGSGTRLTVV.

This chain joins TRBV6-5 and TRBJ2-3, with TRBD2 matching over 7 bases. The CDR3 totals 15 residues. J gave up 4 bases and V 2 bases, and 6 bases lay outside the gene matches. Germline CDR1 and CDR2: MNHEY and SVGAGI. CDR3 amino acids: CASSYPGLGADTQYF. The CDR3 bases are TGTGCCAGCAGTTACCCCGGACTAGGCGCAGATACGCAGTATTTT.

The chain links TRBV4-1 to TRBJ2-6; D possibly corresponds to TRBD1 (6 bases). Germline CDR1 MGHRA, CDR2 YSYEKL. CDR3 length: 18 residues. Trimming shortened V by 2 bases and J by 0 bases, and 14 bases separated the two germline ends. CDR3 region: CASSQRWTVYSGANVLTF. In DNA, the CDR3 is TGCGCCAGCAGCCAAAGGTGGACAGTATACTCTGGGGCCAACGTCCTGACTTTC.

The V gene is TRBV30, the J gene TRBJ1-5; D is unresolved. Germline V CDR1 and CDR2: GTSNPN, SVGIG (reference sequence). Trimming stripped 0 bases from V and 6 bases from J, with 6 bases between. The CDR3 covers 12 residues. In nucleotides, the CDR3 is TGTGCCTGGAGTGTACCGGGTCAGCCCCAGCATTTT. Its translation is CAWSVPGQPQHF. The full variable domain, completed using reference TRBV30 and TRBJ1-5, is SQTIHQWPATLVQPVGSPLSLECTVEGTSNPNLYWYRQAAGRGLQLLFYSVGIGQISSEVPQNLSASRPQDRQFILSSKKLLLSDSGFYLCAWSVPGQPQHFGDGTRLSIL.

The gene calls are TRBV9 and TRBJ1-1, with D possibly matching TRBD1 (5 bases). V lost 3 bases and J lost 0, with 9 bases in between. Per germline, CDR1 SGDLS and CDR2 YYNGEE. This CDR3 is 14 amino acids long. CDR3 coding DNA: TGTGCCAGCAGCGAGACAGCGATGAACACTGAAGCTTTCTTT. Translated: CASSETAMNTEAFF.

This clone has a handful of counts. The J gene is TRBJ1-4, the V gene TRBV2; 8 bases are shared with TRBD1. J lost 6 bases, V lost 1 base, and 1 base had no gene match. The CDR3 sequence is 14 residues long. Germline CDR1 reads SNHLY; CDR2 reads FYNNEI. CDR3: CASSEGTGYEKLFF. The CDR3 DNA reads TGTGCCAGCAGTGAAGGGACAGGGTATGAAAAACTGTTTTTT.

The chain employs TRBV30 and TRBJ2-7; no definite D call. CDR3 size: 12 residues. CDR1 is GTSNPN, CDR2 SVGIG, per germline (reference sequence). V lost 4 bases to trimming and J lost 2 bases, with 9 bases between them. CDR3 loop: CAWTLETYEQYF. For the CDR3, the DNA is TGTGCCTGGACCTTAGAAACCTACGAGCAGTACTTC.

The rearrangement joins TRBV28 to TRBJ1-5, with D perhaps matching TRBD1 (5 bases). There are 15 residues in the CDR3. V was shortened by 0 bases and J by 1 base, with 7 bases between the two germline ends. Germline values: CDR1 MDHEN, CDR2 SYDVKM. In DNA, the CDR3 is TGTGCCAGCAGTTTATGGGGGGGGAGCAATCAGCCCCAGCATTTT. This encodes CASSLWGGSNQPQHF.

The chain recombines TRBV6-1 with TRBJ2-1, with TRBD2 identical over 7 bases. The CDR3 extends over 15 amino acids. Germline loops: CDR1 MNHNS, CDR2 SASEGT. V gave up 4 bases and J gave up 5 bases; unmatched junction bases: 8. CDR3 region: CASSGWGLTNNEQFF. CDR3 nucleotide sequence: TGTGCCAGCAGTGGGTGGGGACTAACCAACAATGAGCAGTTCTTC.

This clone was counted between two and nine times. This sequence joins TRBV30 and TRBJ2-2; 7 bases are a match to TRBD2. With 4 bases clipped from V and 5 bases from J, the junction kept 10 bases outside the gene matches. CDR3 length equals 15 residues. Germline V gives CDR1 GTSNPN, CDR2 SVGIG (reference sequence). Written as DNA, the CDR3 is TGTGCCTGGAACGTGGGAGGGCCAGGGACCGGGGAGCTGTTTTTT. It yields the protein CAWNVGGPGTGELFF.

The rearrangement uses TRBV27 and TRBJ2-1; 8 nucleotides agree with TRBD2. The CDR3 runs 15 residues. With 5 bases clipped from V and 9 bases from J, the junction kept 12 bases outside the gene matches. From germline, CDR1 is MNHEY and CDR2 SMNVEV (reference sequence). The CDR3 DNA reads TGTGCCAGCAGTCCACCGGGACTAGAGGCCGGTGAGCAGTTCTTC. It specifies CASSPPGLEAGEQFF.

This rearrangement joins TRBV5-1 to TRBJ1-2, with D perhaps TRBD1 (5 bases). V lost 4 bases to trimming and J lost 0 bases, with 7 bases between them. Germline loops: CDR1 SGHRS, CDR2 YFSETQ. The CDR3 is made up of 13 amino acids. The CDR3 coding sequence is TGCGCCAGCAGCGAACAGGCTAACTATGGCTACACCTTC. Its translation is CASSEQANYGYTF.

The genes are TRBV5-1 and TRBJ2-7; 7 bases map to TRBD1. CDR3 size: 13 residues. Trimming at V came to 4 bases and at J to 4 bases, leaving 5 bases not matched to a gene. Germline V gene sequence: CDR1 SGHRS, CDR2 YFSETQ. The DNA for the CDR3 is TGCGCCAGCAGCATAGACAGGGCTTACGAGCAGTACTTC. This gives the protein CASSIDRAYEQYF. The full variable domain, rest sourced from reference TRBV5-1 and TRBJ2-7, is KAGVTQTPRYLIKTRGQQVTLSCSPISGHRSVSWYQQTPGQGLQFLFEYFSETQRNKGNFPGRFSGRQFSNSRSEMNVSTLELGDSALYLCASSIDRAYEQYFGPGTRLTVT.

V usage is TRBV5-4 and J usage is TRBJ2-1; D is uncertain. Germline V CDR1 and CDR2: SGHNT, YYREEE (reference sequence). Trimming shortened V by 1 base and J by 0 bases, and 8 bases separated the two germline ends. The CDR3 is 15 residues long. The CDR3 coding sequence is TGTGCCAGCAGCTTGACGTCTAGCTCCTACAATGAGCAGTTCTTC. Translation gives CASSLTSSSYNEQFF.

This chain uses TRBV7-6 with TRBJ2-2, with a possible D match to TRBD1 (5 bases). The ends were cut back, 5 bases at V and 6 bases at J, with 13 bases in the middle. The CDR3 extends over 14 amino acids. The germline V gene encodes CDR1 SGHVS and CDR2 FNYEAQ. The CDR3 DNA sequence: TGTGCCAGCAGCGCCGGTGCAGGGCCCGGGGAGCTGTTTTTT. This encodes CASSAGAGPGELFF.

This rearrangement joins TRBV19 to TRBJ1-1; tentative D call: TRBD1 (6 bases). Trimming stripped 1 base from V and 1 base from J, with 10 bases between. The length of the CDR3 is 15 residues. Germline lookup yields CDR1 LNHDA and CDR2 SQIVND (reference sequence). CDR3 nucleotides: TGTGCCAGTAGTATAGGGGGGGGGCCGAACACTGAAGCTTTCTTT. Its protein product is CASSIGGGPNTEAFF.

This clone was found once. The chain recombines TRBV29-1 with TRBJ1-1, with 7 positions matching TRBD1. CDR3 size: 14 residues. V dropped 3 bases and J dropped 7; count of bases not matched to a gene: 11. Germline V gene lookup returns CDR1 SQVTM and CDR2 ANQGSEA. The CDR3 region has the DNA TGCAGCGTTGAGCCCCCTGGCAGGGGGTTTGAAGCTTTCTTT. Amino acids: CSVEPPGRGFEAFF.

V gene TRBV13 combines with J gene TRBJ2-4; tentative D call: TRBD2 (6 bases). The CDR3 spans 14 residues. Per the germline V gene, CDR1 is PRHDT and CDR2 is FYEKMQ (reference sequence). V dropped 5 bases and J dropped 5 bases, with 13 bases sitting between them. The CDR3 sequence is CASSQGGRENIQYF. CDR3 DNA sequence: TGTGCCAGCAGCCAGGGAGGACGAGAAAACATTCAGTACTTC.

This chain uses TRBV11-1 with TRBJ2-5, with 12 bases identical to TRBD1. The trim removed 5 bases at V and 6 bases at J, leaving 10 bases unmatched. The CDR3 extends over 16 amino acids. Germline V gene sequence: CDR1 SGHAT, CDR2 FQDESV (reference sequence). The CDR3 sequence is CASSPPRDRGPKTQYF. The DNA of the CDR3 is TGTGCCAGCAGCCCCCCCCGGGACAGGGGGCCGAAGACCCAGTACTTC.

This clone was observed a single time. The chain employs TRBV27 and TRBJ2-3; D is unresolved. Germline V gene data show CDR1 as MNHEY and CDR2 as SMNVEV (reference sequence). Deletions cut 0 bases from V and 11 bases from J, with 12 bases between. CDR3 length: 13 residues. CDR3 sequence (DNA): TGTGCCAGCAGTTTATCGGCGGTAGCCCAGCAGTATTTT. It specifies CASSLSAVAQQYF.

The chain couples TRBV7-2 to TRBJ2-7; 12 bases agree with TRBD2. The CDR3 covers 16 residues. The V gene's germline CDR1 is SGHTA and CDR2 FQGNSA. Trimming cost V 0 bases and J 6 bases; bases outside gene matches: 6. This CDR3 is CASSLAPSGRAPEQYF. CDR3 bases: TGTGCCAGCAGCTTAGCGCCTAGCGGGAGGGCCCCCGAGCAGTACTTC.

Written as DNA, the CDR3 is TGTGCCAGCAACACAGGTTTGGGTCAGCCCCAGCATTTT. Amino acids: CASNTGLGQPQHF. The gene calls are TRBV28 and TRBJ1-5, with D perhaps matching TRBD1 (5 bases). The CDR3 is 13 amino acids. The germline V and J ends were trimmed by 7 bases and 6 bases, with 13 bases remaining between them. Looked up from germline, CDR1 is MDHEN and CDR2 is SYDVKM.